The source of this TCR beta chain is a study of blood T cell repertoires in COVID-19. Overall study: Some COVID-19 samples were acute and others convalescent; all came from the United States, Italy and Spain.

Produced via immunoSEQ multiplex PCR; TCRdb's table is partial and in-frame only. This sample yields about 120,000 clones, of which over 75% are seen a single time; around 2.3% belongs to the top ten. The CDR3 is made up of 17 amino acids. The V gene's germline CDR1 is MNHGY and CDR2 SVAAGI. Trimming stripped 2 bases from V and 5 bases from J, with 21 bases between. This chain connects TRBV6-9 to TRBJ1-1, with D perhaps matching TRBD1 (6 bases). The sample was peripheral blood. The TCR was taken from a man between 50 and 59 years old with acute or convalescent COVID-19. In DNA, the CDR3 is TGTGCCAGCAGTTATGACCCCGGGGGGCGCAGAGGAACTGAAGCTTTCTTT. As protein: CASSYDPGGRRGTEAFF.